These T cell receptor beta chains were read from a single sample in a study of blood T cells in healthy people across ages. One entry per CDR3 protein, called by TCRdb with MiXCR from the 5' RACE reads. The sample consists of 1.5 million to 2 million distinct CDR3 sequences, about 31% of them appearing once. The specimen sequenced was blood. The receptor source for this set is a woman under 40 in good health. Each CDR3 is given with its conserved first and last residue. D genes are given only for firm matches. Clone size appears in some rows only: once, few, many, or a class for an expanded clone.

>-|TRBV6-6|TRBJ2-5|-
CASSHGGPLETQYF
TGTGCCAGCAGTCACGGGGGGCCATTGGAGACCCAGTACTTC
>TRBD2|TRBV4-1|TRBJ2-7|-
CASSQDQLAGGLGYEQYF
TGCGCCAGCAGCCAAGATCAACTAGCGGGAGGGCTTGGATACGAGCAGTACTTC
>-|TRBV20-1|TRBJ2-5|few
CSARDRSKGTETQYF
TGCAGTGCTAGAGATAGAAGTAAGGGGACGGAGACCCAGTACTTC
>-|TRBV20-1|TRBJ2-1|-
CSARIASITNEQFF
TGCAGTGCTAGAATTGCTTCAATTACCAATGAGCAGTTCTTC
>-|TRBV7-2|TRBJ1-5|few
CASSFTGDYNQPQHF
TGTGCCAGCAGCTTTACAGGAGATTACAATCAGCCCCAGCATTTT
>TRBD1|TRBV5-1|TRBJ2-7|-
CASSLAPGTGNEQYF
TGCGCCAGCAGCTTGGCCCCCGGGACAGGGAACGAGCAGTACTTC
>-|TRBV11-3|TRBJ2-7|-
CASSPLYSYEQYF
TGTGCCAGCAGCCCACTTTACAGCTACGAGCAGTACTTC
>-|TRBV27|TRBJ1-6|few
CASSLYLDKADNSPLHF
TGTGCCAGCAGTTTATACCTAGACAAGGCGGATAATTCACCCCTCCACTTT
>-|TRBV20-1|TRBJ2-7|-
CSAVEGAFDEQYF
TGCAGTGCGGTGGAGGGAGCGTTCGACGAGCAGTACTTC
>TRBD2|TRBV27|TRBJ2-1|-
CASSLTGLAYEQFF
TGTGCCAGCAGTTTAACGGGACTAGCGTATGAGCAGTTCTTC
>-|TRBV2|TRBJ2-5|many
CASSEGQETQYF
TGTGCCAGCAGTGAGGGCCAAGAGACCCAGTACTTC
>-|TRBV29-1|TRBJ2-2|-
CSGQSNTGELFF
TGCAGCGGTCAGTCGAACACCGGGGAGCTGTTTTTT
>-|TRBV12-3/TRBV12-4|TRBJ2-3|-
CASSLGWLVSQYF
TGTGCCAGCAGTTTAGGGTGGCTAGTCTCGCAGTATTTT
>-|TRBV11-2|TRBJ1-1|-
CASSHTPIRNTEAFF
TGTGCCAGCAGCCATACACCGATCAGGAACACTGAAGCTTTCTTT
>-|TRBV29-1|TRBJ2-5|many
CSVAGGGAQETQYF
TGCAGCGTTGCGGGTGGCGGTGCCCAAGAGACCCAGTACTTC
>TRBD2|TRBV20-1|TRBJ2-7|few
CSARWGGPTLDYEQYF
TGCAGTGCTAGGTGGGGGGGTCCCACCCTTGACTACGAGCAGTACTTC
>TRBD2|TRBV20-1|TRBJ2-3|few
CSAHPTSGMVTDTQYF
TGCAGTGCTCATCCGACTAGCGGGATGGTTACAGATACGCAGTATTTT
>-|TRBV6-1|TRBJ2-5|few
CASSEGGYGAETQYF
TGTGCCAGCAGTGAAGGGGGATACGGGGCGGAGACCCAGTACTTC
>-|TRBV20-1|TRBJ1-2|many
CSAPEAGYGYTF
TGCAGTGCTCCGGAGGCTGGCTATGGCTACACCTTC
>TRBD2|TRBV9|TRBJ2-7|many
CASSVDSGGTGNEQYF
TGTGCCAGCAGCGTAGATAGCGGGGGTACGGGCAACGAGCAGTACTTC
>TRBD2|TRBV19|TRBJ2-1|-
CASQLAGEYNEQFF
TGTGCCAGTCAACTAGCGGGAGAATACAATGAACAGTTCTTC
>-|TRBV28|TRBJ2-1|-
CASNLVGGGSEQFF
TGCGCCAGCAACTTAGTGGGAGGGGGAAGTGAGCAGTTCTTC
>TRBD1|TRBV18|TRBJ2-7|-
CASSQGQGSNAYF
TGTGCCAGCTCACAGGGACAGGGGTCAAATGCGTACTTC
>TRBD1|TRBV7-9|TRBJ1-5|few
CASSPDRAYGQPQHF
TGTGCCAGCAGCCCTGACAGGGCTTACGGTCAGCCCCAGCATTTT